These 3 T cell receptor beta chains originate from one sample sequenced in a study of chemoradiotherapy in HPV16-positive cancers. Here immunoSEQ multiplex PCR was the method, and the copy in TCRdb shows in-frame clones only, minus some. The sample has tens of thousands of clones, roughly 86% seen once. Sequenced here: blood, sampled from a patient who underwent chemoradiotherapy. The receptors come from a human donor with HPV-associated anogenital cancer.

The chain is built from TRBV2 and TRBJ1-2; 11 nucleotides line up with TRBD1. With 1 base clipped from V and 3 bases from J, the junction kept 13 bases outside the gene matches. CDR3 length equals 19 residues. CDR1 and CDR2 from the germline V gene are SNHLY and FYNNEI. In DNA form, the CDR3 reads TGTGCCAGCAGTGAAGGGGCAGGGGACAGGGGGTCCCATTACTATGGCTACACCTTC. Encoded protein: CASSEGAGDRGSHYYGYTF.

A single count supports this clone. The chain uses TRBV28 and TRBJ2-2; D perhaps matches TRBD1 (6 bases). Germline V CDR1 and CDR2: MDHEN, SYDVKM. V dropped 6 bases and J dropped 4 bases, with 9 bases sitting between them. The CDR3 spans 13 residues. The CDR3 spells CASRGAPTGELFF. For the CDR3, the DNA is TGTGCCAGCAGGGGGGCGCCCACCGGGGAGCTGTTTTTT.

The chain recombines TRBV19 with TRBJ1-2; D gene unclear. The V end was cut by 5 bases, the J end by 4 bases, with 11 bases between. The CDR3 consists of 13 residues. Germline V lookup: CDR1 LNHDA, CDR2 SQIVND (reference sequence). CDR3 sequence (DNA): TGTGCCAGTAGTCCCCGGATCTTCTATGGCTACACCTTC. This codes for CASSPRIFYGYTF.